Each of the 28 T cell receptor beta chains below was sequenced from the same sample in a study of blood T cell repertoires in COVID-19. Some clones are missing from TCRdb's copy, which holds only in-frame ones; the method was immunoSEQ multiplex PCR. The sample yields roughly 280,000 clones, around 85% seen once. The sequencing sample was made of peripheral blood. The receptor source for this set is a woman in her 70s with acute or convalescent COVID-19.

V usage is TRBV5-1 and J usage is TRBJ2-1, with 7 bases identical to TRBD2. V trimming: 5 bases; J trimming: 1 base; junction bases outside the gene matches: 12. Germline V gene sequence: CDR1 SGHRS, CDR2 YFSETQ. The CDR3 runs to 17 residues. In DNA form, the CDR3 reads TGCGCCAGCAGGGCCGATCTAGCGGTGGCTTCCTACAATGAGCAGTTCTTC. Its translation: CASRADLAVASYNEQFF.

The CDR3 loop is CASSLGGATGASYEQYF. CDR3 nucleotide sequence: TGTGCCAGCAGCTTAGGGGGGGCGACAGGGGCCTCCTACGAGCAGTACTTC. This rearrangement joins TRBV7-6 to TRBJ2-7; 8 nucleotides line up with TRBD1. The CDR3 covers 17 residues. V shed 1 base, J shed 0 bases, and the junction held 8 bases outside the gene matches. The germline gives CDR1 SGHVS, CDR2 FNYEAQ.

J is TRBJ1-3 and V is TRBV7-9; D not resolved. The CDR3 length is 16 residues. V gave up 3 bases and J gave up 0 bases, with 12 bases separating them. CDR1 and CDR2 (germline): SEHNR, FQNEAQ (reference sequence). For the CDR3, the DNA is TGTGCCAGCAGCTTGGGGAGCCTACCCTCTGGAAACACCATATATTTT. Amino acids: CASSLGSLPSGNTIYF.

The CDR3 region is CASSQPDRYYGYTF. In DNA, the CDR3 is TGCGCCAGCAGCCAACCCGACAGATACTATGGCTACACCTTC. The rearrangement links TRBV4-1 to TRBJ1-2, with TRBD1 as a possible D gene (5 bases). Germline CDR1 and CDR2: MGHRA and YSYEKL. Deletions cut 2 bases from V and 3 bases from J, with 10 bases between. This CDR3 has 14 amino acids.

This CDR3 is CASSLAVAATNEKLFF. CDR3 nucleotides: TGTGCCAGCAGCTTAGCGGTGGCAGCAACTAATGAAAAACTGTTTTTT. The chain couples TRBV7-8 to TRBJ1-4, with D hard to call. CDR3 length: 16 amino acids. Per germline, CDR1 SGHVS and CDR2 FQNEAQ. Trimming took 0 bases from V and 0 from J, leaving 8 bases between them.

The V and J genes are TRBV5-6 and TRBJ1-2, with TRBD1 identical over 9 bases. The germline V gene has CDR1 SGHDT and CDR2 YYEEEE. Germline trimming cut 0 bases from V and 0 bases from J; bases unmatched to any gene: 3. The CDR3 spans 16 residues. The CDR3 spells CASSLGDRVPNYGYTF. CDR3 sequence (DNA): TGTGCCAGCAGCTTGGGGGACAGGGTTCCTAACTATGGCTACACCTTC.

V is TRBV3-1 (or the pseudogene TRBV3-2) and J is TRBJ2-5; tentative D call: TRBD2 (6 bases). V lost 5 bases and J 2 bases, leaving 12 bases between the germline ends. The CDR3 totals 14 residues. Germline V gene data show CDR1 as LGHDT and CDR2 as YNNKEL (reference sequence). CDR3 DNA sequence: TGTGCCAGCAGCTCCCGACTAGTACAAGAGACCCAGTACTTC. Its translation: CASSSRLVQETQYF.

This clone was observed a few times. The chain recombines TRBV2 with TRBJ1-6; 9 bases are shared with TRBD1. V was clipped by 8 bases and J by 9 bases; unmatched bases: 5. The germline gives CDR1 SNHLY, CDR2 FYNNEI. CDR3 length: 13 residues. The CDR3 sequence: CASRGQGPSPLHF. The CDR3 DNA reads as TGTGCCAGCCGGGGACAGGGCCCTTCACCCCTCCACTTT.

CDR3 loop: CASSEGTGYTPLHF. DNA for the CDR3: TGTGCCAGCAGTGAAGGGACAGGCTACACACCCCTCCACTTT. The chain links TRBV6-1 to TRBJ1-6; 7 positions match TRBD1. V lost 1 base to trimming and J lost 11 bases; unmatched junction nucleotides: 5. This CDR3 is 14 amino acids long. Germline CDR1 and CDR2: MNHNS and SASEGT.

V gene TRBV19 combines with J gene TRBJ1-5; D is unresolved. This CDR3 has 15 residues. Germline CDR1 LNHDA, CDR2 SQIVND (reference sequence). V was clipped by 1 base and J by 1 base, with 8 bases between them. Here the CDR3 DNA reads TGTGCCAGTAGTATAGGAACATGGAGCAATCAGCCCCAGCATTTT. This encodes CASSIGTWSNQPQHF.

As for this clone: The same CDR3 also results from other DNA sequences found in this sample. V and J are TRBV10-2 and TRBJ1-5; weak D call: TRBD1 (5 bases). V was clipped by 4 bases and J by 6 bases, with 10 bases between them. The V gene's germline CDR1 is WSHSY and CDR2 SAAADI. CDR3 length: 13 amino acids. Written as DNA, the CDR3 is TGCGCCAGCAGTGGGGGGGTGGGTCAGCCCCAGCATTTT. This translates into CASSGGVGQPQHF.

This chain links TRBV14 with TRBJ1-6, with a possible D match to TRBD1 (5 bases). Germline CDR1 reads SGHDN; CDR2 reads FVKESK. Trimming cost V 4 bases and J 10 bases, with 11 bases left between them. This CDR3 comprises 13 residues. DNA of the CDR3: TGTGCCAGCAGCCGGGAAGGGGCGTCACCCCTCCACTTT. As protein: CASSREGASPLHF.

The rearrangement uses TRBV5-4 and TRBJ2-3; 9 bases map to TRBD1. CDR3 length equals 16 residues. Germline-derived CDR1 and CDR2 are SGHNT and YYREEE (reference sequence). The J segment lost 2 bases and the V segment lost 4 bases, leaving 8 bases of the junction unmatched. DNA of the CDR3: TGTGCCAGCAGCCTCCGACAGGGGGGGTCCACAGATACGCAGTATTTT. Residues: CASSLRQGGSTDTQYF.

The gene calls are TRBV5-1 and TRBJ1-1, with TRBD1 as a possible D gene (5 bases). V was shortened by 4 bases and J by 9 bases, with 10 bases between the two germline ends. This CDR3 contains 11 residues. Germline CDR1 reads SGHRS; CDR2 reads YFSETQ. CDR3 DNA: TGCGCCAGCAGCACTGACAGCAAAGCTTTCTTT. It translates to CASSTDSKAFF.

The chain employs TRBV25-1 and TRBJ1-5; TRBD1 is a possible D gene (5 bases). Germline V lookup: CDR1 MGHDK, CDR2 SYGVNS. V lost 1 base to trimming and J lost 7 bases, with 11 bases between them. This CDR3 has 14 residues. In DNA form, the CDR3 reads TGTGCCAGCAGTGAATTAGCGGGGGGACAGCCCCAGCATTTT. This codes for CASSELAGGQPQHF.

The chain employs TRBV2 and TRBJ2-1; 7 nucleotides align to TRBD1. Germline assignment: CDR1 SNHLY and CDR2 FYNNEI. The CDR3 has 15 residues. Losses at the gene ends were 3 bases for V and 4 bases for J; bases not matched to a gene: 6. CDR3 DNA: TGTGCCAGCAGTGATACGACAGGGCGATACAATGAGCAGTTCTTC. Its translation is CASSDTTGRYNEQFF.

In its sample, this clone was seen once. The V call is TRBV19, the J call TRBJ2-2, with 7 nucleotides matching TRBD2. CDR3 length equals 14 residues. V shed 7 bases, J shed 1 base, and the junction held 3 bases outside the gene matches. Germline lookup yields CDR1 LNHDA and CDR2 SQIVND (reference sequence). The DNA of the CDR3 is TGTGCCAGTAAGGTAGCGGGGAACACCGGGGAGCTGTTTTTT. Amino acid sequence: CASKVAGNTGELFF.

The CDR3 is CATSPPVAYNEQFF. For the CDR3, the DNA is TGTGCCACATCCCCGCCCGTAGCCTACAATGAGCAGTTCTTC. V gene TRBV10-3 combines with J gene TRBJ2-1, with no clear D. CDR1 ENHRY and CDR2 SYGVKD come from the germline V gene. The length of the CDR3 is 14 residues. Trimming shortened V by 10 bases and J by 2 bases, and 15 bases separated the two germline ends.

Many counts were recorded for this clone. The rearrangement uses TRBV5-1 and TRBJ1-4; the match to TRBD1 covers 7 bases. The CDR3 runs 15 residues. With V trimmed by 0 bases and J by 5 bases, 4 bases remained unmatched. Germline V CDR1 and CDR2: SGHRS, YFSETQ. The CDR3 loop is CASSLGGTVNEKLFF. The CDR3, as DNA: TGCGCCAGCAGCTTGGGTGGGACAGTGAATGAAAAACTGTTTTTT.

This sequence joins TRBV29-1 and TRBJ2-5; 14 nucleotides line up with TRBD2. The CDR3 is made up of 14 amino acids. CDR1 and CDR2 from the germline V gene are SQVTM and ANQGSEA. V dropped 7 bases and J dropped 5; count of bases not matched to a gene: 6. The DNA for the CDR3 is TGCAGCGCTGCGACTAGCGGGGGGGCGGAGACCCAGTACTTC. It codes for CSAATSGGAETQYF.

V usage is TRBV5-1 and J usage is TRBJ1-1; D gene unclear. Trimming took 4 bases from V and 5 from J, leaving 18 bases between them. The CDR3 loop spans 15 amino acids. The germline gives CDR1 SGHRS, CDR2 YFSETQ. The CDR3 sequence is CASSPMGNSQTEAFF. The DNA for the CDR3 is TGCGCCAGCAGCCCCATGGGTAACAGTCAAACTGAAGCTTTCTTT.

The genes are TRBV11-2 and TRBJ2-1; TRBD1 might be the D (6 bases). Trimming took 5 bases from V and 7 from J, leaving 12 bases between them. Per germline, CDR1 SGHAT and CDR2 FQNNGV. The CDR3 length is 13 residues. CDR3 nucleotides: TGTGCCAGCAGCCTGGGGACACTGAATGAGCAGTTCTTC. This translates into CASSLGTLNEQFF.

The V and J genes are TRBV7-8 and TRBJ2-3; tentative D call: TRBD2 (6 bases). Trimming cost V 3 bases and J 4 bases, with 14 bases left between them. There are 15 residues in the CDR3. Germline V gene lookup returns CDR1 SGHVS and CDR2 FQNEAQ. The CDR3 DNA reads TGTGCCAGCAGCTTGGGCCGGGGGTTATCAGATACGCAGTATTTT. Amino acid sequence: CASSLGRGLSDTQYF.

V usage is TRBV21-1 and J usage is TRBJ2-7; TRBD1 is the table's D call, not checked against the DNA. TRBV21-1 is designated a pseudogene. This CDR3 is 18 amino acids long. The CDR3 loop is CASSKAHVSDRGSYEQYF. CDR3 sequence (DNA): TGTGCCAGCAGCAAAGCTCACGTCTCCGACAGGGGTTCCTACGAGCAGTACTTC.

The rearrangement uses TRBV7-3 and TRBJ2-1; D may be TRBD1 (6 bases). The CDR3 runs to 17 residues. V lost 4 bases and J lost 4, with 20 bases in between. From germline, CDR1 is SGHTA and CDR2 FQGTGA. The CDR3 here is CASSSFTFQQGYNEQFF. The CDR3 coding sequence is TGTGCCAGCAGCTCCTTCACCTTCCAACAGGGATACAATGAGCAGTTCTTC.

This rearrangement joins TRBV4-1 to TRBJ2-2; no reliable D call. Germline V CDR1 and CDR2: MGHRA, YSYEKL. The CDR3 runs to 16 residues. V lost 0 bases to trimming and J lost 5 bases, with 13 bases between them. CDR3 in amino acids: CASSQEGQNPTGELFF. In DNA form, the CDR3 reads TGCGCCAGCAGCCAAGAGGGCCAGAACCCAACCGGGGAGCTGTTTTTT.

The chain links TRBV5-4 to TRBJ1-1, with unresolved D. The CDR3 extends over 15 amino acids. Germline V gene data show CDR1 as SGHNT and CDR2 as YYREEE (reference sequence). Between the trimmed V and J ends, which lost 4 bases and 4 bases, there was a span of 17 bases. The CDR3 region has the DNA TGTGCCAGCAGCATGGGGTCCAGGTTAGGCACTGAAGCTTTCTTT. Protein sequence: CASSMGSRLGTEAFF.

This sequence joins TRBV3-1 (or the pseudogene TRBV3-2) and TRBJ1-2; 7 bases map to TRBD1. The ends lost 3 bases at V and 8 bases at J; junction bases unmatched: 3. The CDR3 spans 12 residues. The germline V gene has CDR1 LGHDT and CDR2 YNNKEL (reference sequence). The CDR3 DNA follows: TGTGCCAGCAGCCAGAACAGGGGCGGCTACACCTTC. Protein product: CASSQNRGGYTF.